A selection of T cell receptor beta chains follows, all from one sample in a study of blood T cell repertoires in COVID-19. TCRdb's copy holds only in-frame clones and misses some; the assay was immunoSEQ multiplex PCR. Here the sample spans a few hundred thousand clones, around nine tenths being singletons. Sequenced input: PBMCs or T cells enriched from blood (not recorded which). The receptors shown here come from a woman aged 40-49 years who had recovered from COVID-19. Both conserved end residues are part of each CDR3. A D gene is named only where the DNA matches it firmly. Size values are once, few and many counts, or a class for expanded clones, and some rows have none.

clone_size,cdr3_length,j_call,v_call,d_call,cdr3_nt,cdr3_aa
-,15,TRBJ1-4,TRBV7-8,-,TGTGCCAGCAGCTTACGGGACAAAGCTAATGAAAAACTGTTTTTT,CASSLRDKANEKLFF
-,16,TRBJ2-1,TRBV3-1/TRBV3-2,-,TGTGCCAGCAGCAAGCTCAGGCGGACTCATTACAATGAGCAGTTCTTC,CASSKLRRTHYNEQFF
-,15,TRBJ2-4,TRBV27,TRBD2,TGTGCCAGCAGTCCGGGGACTAGCGGTAAAAACATTCAGTACTTC,CASSPGTSGKNIQYF
-,18,TRBJ2-3,TRBV15,TRBD2,TGTGCCACCAGCAGAGATAGGAGGCTAGCGGGGGCGGCAGATACGCAGTATTTT,CATSRDRRLAGAADTQYF
-,14,TRBJ1-5,TRBV19,-,TGTGCCAGCGGGGGGGGCCGGGGCAATCAGCCCCAGCATTTT,CASGGGRGNQPQHF
-,16,TRBJ2-2,TRBV7-2,TRBD2,TGTGCCAGCAGCTTAGCGGGAGGGTCGAACACCGGGGAGCTGTTTTTT,CASSLAGGSNTGELFF
-,12,TRBJ1-1,TRBV7-2,-,TGTGCCAGCAGCTTCCCAAACACTGAAGCTTTCTTT,CASSFPNTEAFF
-,14,TRBJ2-7,TRBV28,-,TGTGCCAGCAAAGTAGTCCGCCCCCCCTACGAGCAGTACTTC,CASKVVRPPYEQYF
-,13,TRBJ2-1,TRBV5-1,-,TGCGCCAGCTCTCGATGGAGGGACAATGAGCAGTTCTTC,CASSRWRDNEQFF
-,15,TRBJ1-2,TRBV30,TRBD1,TGTGCCTTCCAGGGGACAGACCCTTTCTGGTATGGCTACACCTTC,CAFQGTDPFWYGYTF
-,12,TRBJ2-1,TRBV19,-,TGTGCCAGTCGAGACTCGTACAATGAGCAGTTCTTC,CASRDSYNEQFF
-,14,TRBJ1-5,TRBV5-6,-,TGTGCCAGCAGCTTTCAGGGTCCTAATCAGCCCCAGCATTTT,CASSFQGPNQPQHF
few,16,TRBJ2-2,TRBV27,TRBD1,TGTGCCAGCAGTTTTTACGGGACAGGGAACACCGGGGAGCTGTTTTTT,CASSFYGTGNTGELFF
-,16,TRBJ2-1,TRBV19,TRBD2,TGTGCCAGTAGTAAAGGGGGACTAGCGGGCTACAATGAGCAGTTCTTC,CASSKGGLAGYNEQFF
-,17,TRBJ1-3,TRBV5-4,TRBD1,TGTGCCAGCAGCTTAGGTCGACAGGGAATCTCTGGAAACACCATATATTTT,CASSLGRQGISGNTIYF
-,15,TRBJ1-3,TRBV6-5,-,TGTGCCAGCAGTTACCGTCGCAGGGAGGGCGGCACCATATATTTT,CASSYRRREGGTIYF
-,13,TRBJ1-3,TRBV9,-,TGTGCCAGCAGCGGCTACTCTGGAAACACCATATATTTT,CASSGYSGNTIYF
-,14,TRBJ2-1,TRBV24-1,-,TGTGCCACCCAGATGACAGGTTCCTACAATGAGCAGTTCTTC,CATQMTGSYNEQFF
-,15,TRBJ2-3,TRBV9,TRBD2,TGTGCCAGCAGCACTAGCGAGCTAGGGGTAGATACGCAGTATTTT,CASSTSELGVDTQYF
-,13,TRBJ2-5,TRBV7-3,-,TGTGCCAGCAGCAGAGGGTCCCAAGAGACCCAGTACTTC,CASSRGSQETQYF
once,14,TRBJ2-3,TRBV6-5,-,TGTGCCAGCAGCCTCCTTGAAGGGGCAGATACGCAGTATTTT,CASSLLEGADTQYF
once,16,TRBJ2-3,TRBV9,TRBD2,TGTGCCAGCAGCGTAGCGGGGCTAGCGGGGTCAGATACGCAGTATTTT,CASSVAGLAGSDTQYF
-,13,TRBJ2-2,TRBV7-2,TRBD2,TGTGCCAGCACGGCGGGGGGGACCGGGGAGCTGTTTTTT,CASTAGGTGELFF